This T cell receptor (beta chain) was captured by sequencing in a study of blood T cell repertoires in COVID-19. Study-level background: Whether acute or convalescent, the COVID-19 samples came from the United States, Italy and Spain. PBMCs, B-cell-depleted T cells, or T cells provided the cDNA or gDNA that made up the material.

Authors' data handling: How many nucleated cells were present was estimated from reference gene primer amplification. The data were produced by immunoSEQ multiplex PCR, yet TCRdb's version contains in-frame clones alone and is incomplete. V and J calls and clone size are those listed in that table; D and trimming were worked out from the DNA. Here the sample spans more than 200,000 clones, roughly 88% being singletons. The germline V gene encodes CDR1 GTSNPN and CDR2 SVGIG (reference sequence). This CDR3 has 14 amino acids. V shed 3 bases and J shed 0 bases, with 11 bases lying between them. This chain links TRBV30 with TRBJ1-2, with D possibly being TRBD1 (6 bases). The sequencing sample was made of peripheral blood. This sequence originates from a man between 35 and 55 years old with acute or convalescent COVID-19. This chain's CDR3 is CAWRGGGSNYGYTF. In DNA form, the CDR3 reads TGTGCCTGGAGGGGAGGGGGATCTAACTATGGCTACACCTTC. Variable domain in full (rest from reference TRBV30 and TRBJ1-2): SQTIHQWPATLVQPVGSPLSLECTVEGTSNPNLYWYRQAAGRGLQLLFYSVGIGQISSEVPQNLSASRPQDRQFILSSKKLLLSDSGFYLCAWRGGGSNYGYTFGSGTRLTVV.